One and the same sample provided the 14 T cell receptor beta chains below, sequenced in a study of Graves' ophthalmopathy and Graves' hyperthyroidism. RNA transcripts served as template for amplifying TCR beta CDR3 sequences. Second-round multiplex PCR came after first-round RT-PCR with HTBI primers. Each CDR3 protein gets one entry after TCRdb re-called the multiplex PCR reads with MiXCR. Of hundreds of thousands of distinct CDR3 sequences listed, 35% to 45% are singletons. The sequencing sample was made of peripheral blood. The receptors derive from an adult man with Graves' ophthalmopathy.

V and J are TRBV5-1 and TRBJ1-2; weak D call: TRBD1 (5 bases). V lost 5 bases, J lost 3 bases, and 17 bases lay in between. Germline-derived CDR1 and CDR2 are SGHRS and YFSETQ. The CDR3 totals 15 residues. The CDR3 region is CASSLSAMGDYGYTF. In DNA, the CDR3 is TGCGCCAGCAGTCTGAGCGCGATGGGGGACTATGGCTACACCTTC.

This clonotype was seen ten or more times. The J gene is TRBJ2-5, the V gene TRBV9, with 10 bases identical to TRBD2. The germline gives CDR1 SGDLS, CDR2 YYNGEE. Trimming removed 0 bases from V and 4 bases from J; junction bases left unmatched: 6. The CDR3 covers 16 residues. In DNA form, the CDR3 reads TGTGCCAGCAGCGTAGCCGGAGCGGGAGGGAGAGAGACCCAGTACTTC. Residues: CASSVAGAGGRETQYF.

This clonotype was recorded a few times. The CDR3 protein is CASSPGTGVHLQYF. DNA of the CDR3: TGTGCCAGCTCGCCCGGGACAGGGGTTCATCTCCAGTACTTC. The chain couples TRBV18 to TRBJ2-5, with 10 bases aligning to TRBD1. This CDR3 comprises 14 residues. CDR1 is KGHSH, CDR2 LQKENI, per germline. The ends lost 6 bases at V and 10 bases at J; junction bases unmatched: 11.

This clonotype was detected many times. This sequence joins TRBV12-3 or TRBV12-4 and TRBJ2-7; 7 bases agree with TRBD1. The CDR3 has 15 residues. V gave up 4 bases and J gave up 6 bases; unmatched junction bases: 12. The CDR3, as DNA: TGTGCCAGCAGTTCCCCCGACAGGGTCTGGCGCGAGCAGTACTTC. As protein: CASSSPDRVWREQYF.

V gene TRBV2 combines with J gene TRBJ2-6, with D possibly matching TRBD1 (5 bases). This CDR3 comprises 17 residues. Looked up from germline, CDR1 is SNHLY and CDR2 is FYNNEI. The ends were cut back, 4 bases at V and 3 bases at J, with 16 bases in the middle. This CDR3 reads CASSGQGTTFGANVLTF. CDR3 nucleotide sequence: TGTGCCAGCAGTGGGCAGGGCACGACCTTTGGGGCCAACGTCCTGACTTTC.

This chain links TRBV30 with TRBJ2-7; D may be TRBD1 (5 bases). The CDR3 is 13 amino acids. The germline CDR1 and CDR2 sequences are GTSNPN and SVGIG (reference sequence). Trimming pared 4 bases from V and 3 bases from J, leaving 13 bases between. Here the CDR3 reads CAWKGRVVYEQYF. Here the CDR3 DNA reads TGTGCCTGGAAGGGCAGGGTGGTCTACGAGCAGTACTTC.

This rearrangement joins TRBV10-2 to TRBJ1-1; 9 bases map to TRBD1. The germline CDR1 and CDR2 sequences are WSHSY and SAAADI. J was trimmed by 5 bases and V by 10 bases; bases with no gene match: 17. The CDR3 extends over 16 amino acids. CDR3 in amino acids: CANSPNTGGARTEAFF. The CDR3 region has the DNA TGCGCCAACAGCCCCAACACAGGGGGCGCGCGTACTGAAGCTTTCTTT.

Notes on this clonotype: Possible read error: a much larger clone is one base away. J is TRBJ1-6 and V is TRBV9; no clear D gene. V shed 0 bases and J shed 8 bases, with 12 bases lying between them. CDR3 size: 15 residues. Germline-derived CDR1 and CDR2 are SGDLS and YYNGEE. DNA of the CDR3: TGTGCCAGCAGCGTAGGGGCGACCGGCTATTCACCCCTCCACTTT. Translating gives CASSVGATGYSPLHF.

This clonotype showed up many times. The CDR3 loop reads CASSRLGNTEAFF. The DNA of the CDR3 is TGTGCCAGCTCGCGATTAGGGAACACTGAAGCTTTCTTT. The chain joins TRBV12-3 or TRBV12-4 to TRBJ1-1, with D hard to call. V lost 8 bases and J lost 1, with 11 bases in between. The CDR3 length is 13 residues.

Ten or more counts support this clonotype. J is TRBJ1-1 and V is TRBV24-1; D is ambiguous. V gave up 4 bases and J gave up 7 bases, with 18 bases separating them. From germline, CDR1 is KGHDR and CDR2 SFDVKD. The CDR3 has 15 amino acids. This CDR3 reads CATSDPTSGKNEAFF. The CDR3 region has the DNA TGTGCCACCAGTGACCCTACCTCCGGGAAAAATGAAGCTTTCTTT.

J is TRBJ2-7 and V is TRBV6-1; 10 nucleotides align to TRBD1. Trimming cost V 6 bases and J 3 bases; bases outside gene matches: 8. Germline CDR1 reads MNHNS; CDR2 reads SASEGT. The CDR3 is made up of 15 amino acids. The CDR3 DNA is TGTGCCAGCAGGTCAGGACAGGGGGGGGACTACGAGCAGTACTTC. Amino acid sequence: CASRSGQGGDYEQYF.

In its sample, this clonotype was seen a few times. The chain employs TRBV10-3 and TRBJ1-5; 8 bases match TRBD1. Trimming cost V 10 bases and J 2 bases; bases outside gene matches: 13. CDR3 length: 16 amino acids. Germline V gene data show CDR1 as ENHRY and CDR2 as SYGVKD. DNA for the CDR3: TGTGCCAGCAGGGTGATCGGGACAGGCCGCAATCAGCCCCAGCATTTT. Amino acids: CASRVIGTGRNQPQHF.

As DNA, the CDR3 is TGTGCCAGCAGCCAAGGGACAGGGTTCCAGAGAGGCTACACCTTC. Protein product: CASSQGTGFQRGYTF. V gene TRBV14 combines with J gene TRBJ1-2, with 8 positions matching TRBD1. Germline loops: CDR1 SGHDN, CDR2 FVKESK. The CDR3 is 15 residues long. Trimming took 1 base from V and 8 from J; bases not matched to a gene: 9.

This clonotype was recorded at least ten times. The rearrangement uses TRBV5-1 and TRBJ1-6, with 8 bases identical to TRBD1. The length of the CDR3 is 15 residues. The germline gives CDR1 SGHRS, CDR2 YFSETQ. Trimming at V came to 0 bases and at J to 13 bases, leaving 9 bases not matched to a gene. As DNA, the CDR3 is TGCGCCAGCAGCTTGGGAGGACAGGGTGAAGGGCCCCTCCACTTT. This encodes CASSLGGQGEGPLHF.